These 6 T cell receptor beta chains came from one sample sequenced in a study of blood T cell dynamics during melanoma immunotherapy. Time point indicated: pre-treatment baseline. Profiled with immunoSEQ multiplex PCR; TCRdb holds only in-frame clones, not every one. The sample records fewer than 25,000 clones, over 85% being singletons. The sequencing used blood, collected from a patient treated with checkpoint blockade. Receptor source: a human donor with melanoma.

This chain connects TRBV28 to TRBJ1-3; D is unresolved. Germline CDR1 and CDR2: MDHEN and SYDVKM. This CDR3 has 15 amino acids. Trimming took 7 bases from V and 0 from J, leaving 13 bases between them. CDR3 sequence (DNA): TGTGCCAGCACTTACGAGCCCCTCTCTGGAAACACCATATATTTT. It translates to CASTYEPLSGNTIYF.

This clone was detected only a few times. This chain links TRBV19 with TRBJ1-6, with D possibly TRBD1 on 5 matching bases. Germline CDR1 and CDR2: LNHDA and SQIVND (reference sequence). Deletions cut 3 bases from V and 8 bases from J, with 14 bases between. This CDR3 region has 15 residues. CDR3 nucleotides: TGTGCCAGTAGTATGGATCCCTTGGGGGATTCACCCCTCCACTTT. It codes for CASSMDPLGDSPLHF.

The chain is built from TRBV28 and TRBJ1-1; D unresolved. V lost 3 bases to trimming and J lost 7 bases, with 9 bases between them. This CDR3 region has 12 residues. Germline V gene data show CDR1 as MDHEN and CDR2 as SYDVKM. This CDR3 reads CASSLRKGEAFF. In nucleotides, the CDR3 is TGTGCCAGCAGTTTGAGGAAGGGTGAAGCTTTCTTT.

V is TRBV19 and J is TRBJ1-1; 7 bases fit TRBD1. This CDR3 comprises 13 residues. Germline CDR1 is LNHDA and CDR2 is SQIVND (reference sequence). J lost 5 bases, V lost 4 bases, and 4 bases had no gene match. The DNA for the CDR3 is TGTGCCAGTAGTAGACAGGGTTGGACTGAAGCTTTCTTT. Residues: CASSRQGWTEAFF.

The chain employs TRBV10-3 and TRBJ1-1; D gene ambiguous. V was pared by 2 bases and J by 4 bases, with 14 bases between. The CDR3 sequence is 15 residues long. CDR1 and CDR2 (germline): ENHRY, SYGVKD. The DNA for the CDR3 is TGTGCCATCAGTGAGCCAAACCTGGCGAGCACTGAAGCTTTCTTT. Translated, it gives CAISEPNLASTEAFF.

This clone was seen a single time. The J gene is TRBJ1-2, the V gene TRBV20-1; D ambiguous. Trimming removed 0 bases at V and 5 bases at J, with 4 bases between. This CDR3 has 11 amino acids. The germline V gene encodes CDR1 DFQATT and CDR2 SNEGSKA (reference sequence). CDR3 sequence (DNA): TGCAGTGCTAGAGATGGTTATGGCTACACCTTC. It translates to CSARDGYGYTF.